This T cell receptor (beta chain) comes out of a study of T cells in Graves' hyperthyroidism and ophthalmopathy. Ophthalmopathy in the patients scored at least 3 on Clinical Activity Score and at least 4 on NOSPECS grade, lasting under 3 months. In its sample, this clonotype was seen many times. This CDR3 region has 16 residues. The ends were cut back, 0 bases at V and 0 bases at J, with 12 bases in the middle. Germline V gives CDR1 MNHEY, CDR2 SMNVEV (reference sequence). RNA transcripts served as the template for amplifying TCR beta CDR3 regions. First-round RT-PCR with HTBI primers amplified the TCR CDR3 region. TCRdb passed the multiplex PCR reads through MiXCR, listing each CDR3 protein once. The repertoire holds 360,000 or so distinct CDR3 sequences, with roughly 20% as singletons.

The sample comprised blood. This chain links TRBV27 with TRBJ2-7; D possibly corresponds to TRBD1 (6 bases). The sequence came from a woman between 40 and 50 years old with Graves' ophthalmopathy. The DNA of the CDR3 is TGTGCCAGCAGTTTATCATCCGGACAGCTCTCCTACGAGCAGTACTTC. This translates into CASSLSSGQLSYEQYF.